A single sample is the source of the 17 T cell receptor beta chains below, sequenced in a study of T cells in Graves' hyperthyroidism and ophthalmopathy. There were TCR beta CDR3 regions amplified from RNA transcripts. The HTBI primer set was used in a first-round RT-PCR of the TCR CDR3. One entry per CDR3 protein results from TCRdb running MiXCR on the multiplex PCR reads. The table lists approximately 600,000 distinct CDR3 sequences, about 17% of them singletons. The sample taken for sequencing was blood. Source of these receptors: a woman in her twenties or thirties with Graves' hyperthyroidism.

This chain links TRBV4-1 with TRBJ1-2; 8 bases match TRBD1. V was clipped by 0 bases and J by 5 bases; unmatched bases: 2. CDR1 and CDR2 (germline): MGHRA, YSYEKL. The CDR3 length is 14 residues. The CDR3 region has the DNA TGCGCCAGCAGCCAAGATAGGACAGGGTATGGCTACACCTTC. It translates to CASSQDRTGYGYTF.

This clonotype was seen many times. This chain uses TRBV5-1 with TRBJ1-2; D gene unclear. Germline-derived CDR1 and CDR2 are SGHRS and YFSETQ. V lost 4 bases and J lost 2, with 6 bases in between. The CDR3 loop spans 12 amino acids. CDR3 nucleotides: TGCGCCAGCAGCGGAGAGAACTATGGCTACACCTTC. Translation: CASSGENYGYTF.

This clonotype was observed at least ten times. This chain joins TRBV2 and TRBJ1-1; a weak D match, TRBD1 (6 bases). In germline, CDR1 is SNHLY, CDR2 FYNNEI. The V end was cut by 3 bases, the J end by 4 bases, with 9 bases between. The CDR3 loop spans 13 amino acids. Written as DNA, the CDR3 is TGTGCCAGCAGTGACCAGGGGCCCACTGAAGCTTTCTTT. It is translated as CASSDQGPTEAFF.

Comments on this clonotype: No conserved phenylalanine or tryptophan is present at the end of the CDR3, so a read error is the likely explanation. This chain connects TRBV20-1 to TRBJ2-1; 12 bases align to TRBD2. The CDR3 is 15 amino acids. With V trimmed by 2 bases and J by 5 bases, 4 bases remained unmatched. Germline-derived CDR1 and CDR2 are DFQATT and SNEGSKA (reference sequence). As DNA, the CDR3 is TGCAGTGCTAGACAACTAGCGGGAGGTAACAATGAGCAGTTCCTC. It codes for CSARQLAGGNNEQFL.

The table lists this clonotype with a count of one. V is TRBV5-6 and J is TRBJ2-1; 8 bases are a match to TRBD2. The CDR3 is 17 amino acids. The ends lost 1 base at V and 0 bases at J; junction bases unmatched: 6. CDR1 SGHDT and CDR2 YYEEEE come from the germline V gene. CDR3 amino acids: CASSLPAGVSSYNEQFF. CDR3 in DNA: TGTGCCAGCAGCTTGCCAGCGGGAGTTAGCTCCTACAATGAGCAGTTCTTC.

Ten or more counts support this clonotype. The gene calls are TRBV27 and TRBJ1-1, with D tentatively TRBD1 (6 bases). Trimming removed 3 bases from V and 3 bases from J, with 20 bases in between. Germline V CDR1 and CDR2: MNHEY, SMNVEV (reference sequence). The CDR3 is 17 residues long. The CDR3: CASSFRSGWGADTEAFF. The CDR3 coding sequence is TGTGCCAGCAGTTTCCGTTCAGGATGGGGGGCGGACACTGAAGCTTTCTTT.

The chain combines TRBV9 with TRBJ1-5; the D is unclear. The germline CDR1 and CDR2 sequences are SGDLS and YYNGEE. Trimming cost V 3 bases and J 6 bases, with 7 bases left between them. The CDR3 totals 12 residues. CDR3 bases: TGTGCCAGCAGCGAAGGGAGTCAGCCCCAGCATTTT. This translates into CASSEGSQPQHF. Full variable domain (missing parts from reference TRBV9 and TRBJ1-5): DSGVTQTPKHLITATGQRVTLRCSPRSGDLSVYWYQQSLDQGLQFLIQYYNGEERAKGNILERFSAQQFPDLHSELNLSSLELGDSALYFCASSEGSQPQHFGDGTRLSIL.

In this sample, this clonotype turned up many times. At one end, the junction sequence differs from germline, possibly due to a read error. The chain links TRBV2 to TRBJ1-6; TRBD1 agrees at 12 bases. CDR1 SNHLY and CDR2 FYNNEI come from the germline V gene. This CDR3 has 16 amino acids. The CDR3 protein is CASSDLRDRGPPPLHF. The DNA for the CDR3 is TGTGCCAGCAGTGACCTCCGGGACAGGGGGCCTCCACCTCTCCACTTT.

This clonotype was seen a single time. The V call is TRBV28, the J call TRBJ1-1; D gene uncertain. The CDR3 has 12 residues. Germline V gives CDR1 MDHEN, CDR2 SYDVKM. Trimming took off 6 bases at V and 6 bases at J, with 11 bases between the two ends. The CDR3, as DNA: TGTGCCAGCAGACCCACCGGGCCTGAAGCTTTCTTT. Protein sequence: CASRPTGPEAFF.

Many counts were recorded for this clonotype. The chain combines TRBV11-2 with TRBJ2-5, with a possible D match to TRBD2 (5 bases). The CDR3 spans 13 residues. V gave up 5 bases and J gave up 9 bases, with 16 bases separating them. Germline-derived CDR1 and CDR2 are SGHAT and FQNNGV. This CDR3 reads CASSHKRSGAQYF. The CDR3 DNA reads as TGTGCCAGCAGCCACAAGCGGTCCGGGGCCCAGTACTTC.

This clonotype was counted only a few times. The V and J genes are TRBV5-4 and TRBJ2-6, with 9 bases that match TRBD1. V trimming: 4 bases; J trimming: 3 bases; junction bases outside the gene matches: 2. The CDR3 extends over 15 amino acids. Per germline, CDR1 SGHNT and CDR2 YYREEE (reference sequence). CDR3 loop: CASSHRGRGANVLTF. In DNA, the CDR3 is TGTGCCAGCAGCCACAGGGGGCGTGGGGCCAACGTCCTGACTTTC.

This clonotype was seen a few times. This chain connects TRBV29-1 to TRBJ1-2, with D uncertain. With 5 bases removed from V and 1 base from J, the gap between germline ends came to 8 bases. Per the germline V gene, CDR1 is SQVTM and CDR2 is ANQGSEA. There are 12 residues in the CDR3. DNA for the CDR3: TGCAGCGTTACCGGGCTTAACTATGGCTACACCTTC. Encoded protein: CSVTGLNYGYTF. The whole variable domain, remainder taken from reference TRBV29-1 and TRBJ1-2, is SAVISQKPSRDICQRGTSLTIQCQVDSQVTMMFWYRQQPGQSLTLIATANQGSEATYESGFVIDKFPISRPNLTFSTLTVSNMSPEDSSIYLCSVTGLNYGYTFGSGTRLTVV.

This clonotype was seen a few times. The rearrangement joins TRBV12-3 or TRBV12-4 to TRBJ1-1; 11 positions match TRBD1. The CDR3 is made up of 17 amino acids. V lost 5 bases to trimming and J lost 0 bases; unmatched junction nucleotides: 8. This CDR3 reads CASSTRTGGSMNTEAFF. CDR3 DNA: TGTGCCAGCAGTACCCGGACAGGGGGCTCTATGAACACTGAAGCTTTCTTT.

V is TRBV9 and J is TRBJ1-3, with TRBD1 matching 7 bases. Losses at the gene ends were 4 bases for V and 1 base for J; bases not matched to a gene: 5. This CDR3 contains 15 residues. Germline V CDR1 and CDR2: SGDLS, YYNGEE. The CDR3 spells CASSPRQGSGNTIYF. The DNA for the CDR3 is TGTGCCAGCAGCCCAAGACAGGGATCTGGAAACACCATATATTTT.

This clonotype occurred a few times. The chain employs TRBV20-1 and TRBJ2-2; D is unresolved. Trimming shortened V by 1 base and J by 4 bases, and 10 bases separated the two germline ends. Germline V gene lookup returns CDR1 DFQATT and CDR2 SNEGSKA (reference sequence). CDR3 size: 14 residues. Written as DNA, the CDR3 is TGCAGTGCTAGAGTTCTAGTTGGCACCGGGGAGCTGTTTTTT. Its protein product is CSARVLVGTGELFF.

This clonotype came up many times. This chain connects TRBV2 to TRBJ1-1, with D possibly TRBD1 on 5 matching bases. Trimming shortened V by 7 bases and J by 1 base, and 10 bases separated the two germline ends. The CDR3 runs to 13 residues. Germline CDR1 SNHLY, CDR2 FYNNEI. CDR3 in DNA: TGTGCCAGCAAGATGAGGGGGAACACTGAAGCTTTCTTT. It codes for CASKMRGNTEAFF.

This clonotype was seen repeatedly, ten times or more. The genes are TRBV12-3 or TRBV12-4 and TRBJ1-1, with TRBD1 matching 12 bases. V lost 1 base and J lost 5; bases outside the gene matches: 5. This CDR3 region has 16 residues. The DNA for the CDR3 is TGTGCCAGCAGTTTAGGGGGACAGGGGGCGAGGACTGAAGCTTTCTTT. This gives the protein CASSLGGQGARTEAFF.